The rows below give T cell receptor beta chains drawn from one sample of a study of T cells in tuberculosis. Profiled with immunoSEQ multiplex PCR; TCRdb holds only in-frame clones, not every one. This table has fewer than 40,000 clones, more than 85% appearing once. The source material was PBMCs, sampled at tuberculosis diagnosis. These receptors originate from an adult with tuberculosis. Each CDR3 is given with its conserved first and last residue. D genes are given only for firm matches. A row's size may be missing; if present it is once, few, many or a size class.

cdr3_aa: CATSVGQGVGTGELFF
cdr3_nt: TGTGCCACCAGCGTCGGACAGGGGGTGGGCACCGGGGAGCTGTTTTTT
clone_size: NA
d_call: TRBD1
cdr3_length: 16
v_call: TRBV15
j_call: TRBJ2-2

cdr3_aa: CASSPISGSSYEQYF
cdr3_nt: TGCGCCAGCAGCCCGATTAGCGGGAGCTCCTACGAGCAGTACTTC
clone_size: NA
d_call: TRBD2
cdr3_length: 15
v_call: TRBV4-3
j_call: TRBJ2-7

cdr3_aa: CASSLVDRHPPPTDTQYF
cdr3_nt: TGTGCCAGCAGTTTGGTCGACAGGCACCCCCCTCCCACAGATACGCAGTATTTT
clone_size: NA
d_call: NA
cdr3_length: 18
v_call: TRBV28
j_call: TRBJ2-3

cdr3_aa: CASSQDGGSSYNEQFF
cdr3_nt: TGCGCCAGCAGCCAAGATGGCGGTAGCTCCTACAATGAGCAGTTCTTC
clone_size: NA
d_call: NA
cdr3_length: 16
v_call: TRBV4-3
j_call: TRBJ2-1

cdr3_aa: CASSRGQTSTNSPLHF
cdr3_nt: TGCGCCAGCAGCCGAGGACAGACCAGCACTAATTCACCCCTCCACTTT
clone_size: NA
d_call: NA
cdr3_length: 16
v_call: TRBV4-3
j_call: TRBJ1-6

cdr3_aa: CASSEPQGATLNTEAFF
cdr3_nt: TGTGCCAGCAGTGAACCCCAGGGGGCCACCTTGAACACTGAAGCTTTCTTT
clone_size: NA
d_call: TRBD1
cdr3_length: 17
v_call: TRBV2
j_call: TRBJ1-1

cdr3_aa: CASSIVQSNSPLHF
cdr3_nt: TGTGCCAGTAGTATTGTACAGAGTAATTCACCCCTCCACTTT
clone_size: NA
d_call: NA
cdr3_length: 14
v_call: TRBV19
j_call: TRBJ1-6

cdr3_aa: CASRKEGQGVSGNTIYF
cdr3_nt: TGTGCCAGCAGGAAGGAAGGGCAGGGGGTTTCAGGAAACACCATATATTTT
clone_size: NA
d_call: TRBD1
cdr3_length: 17
v_call: TRBV28
j_call: TRBJ1-3

cdr3_aa: CASSLAGSTDTQYF
cdr3_nt: TGCGCCAGCAGCTTGGCGGGGAGCACAGATACGCAGTATTTT
clone_size: NA
d_call: NA
cdr3_length: 14
v_call: TRBV5-1
j_call: TRBJ2-3

cdr3_aa: CSARTSYEQYF
cdr3_nt: TGCAGTGCTAGGACATCCTACGAGCAGTACTTC
clone_size: NA
d_call: NA
cdr3_length: 11
v_call: TRBV20-1
j_call: TRBJ2-7

cdr3_aa: CSPVANYGYTF
cdr3_nt: TGCAGTCCGGTGGCTAACTATGGCTACACCTTC
clone_size: NA
d_call: NA
cdr3_length: 11
v_call: TRBV20-1
j_call: TRBJ1-2

cdr3_aa: CASSADRFYGYTF
cdr3_nt: TGCGCCAGCAGCGCTGACAGATTCTATGGCTACACCTTC
clone_size: few
d_call: NA
cdr3_length: 13
v_call: TRBV5-1
j_call: TRBJ1-2

cdr3_aa: CASSSGEAKLFF
cdr3_nt: TGTGCCAGCAGTTCCGGGGAGGCAAAACTGTTTTTT
clone_size: once
d_call: NA
cdr3_length: 12
v_call: TRBV28
j_call: TRBJ1-4

cdr3_aa: CASSAFGASGGPTGELFF
cdr3_nt: TGTGCCAGCAGTGCCTTTGGGGCTAGCGGGGGACCCACCGGGGAGCTGTTTTTT
clone_size: NA
d_call: TRBD2
cdr3_length: 18
v_call: TRBV2
j_call: TRBJ2-2

cdr3_aa: CASSEGSGGAADTQYF
cdr3_nt: TGTGCCAGCAGTGAGGGGAGCGGGGGGGCCGCGGATACGCAGTATTTT
clone_size: NA
d_call: TRBD2
cdr3_length: 16
v_call: TRBV6-4
j_call: TRBJ2-3

cdr3_aa: CASSLDPQGPQFF
cdr3_nt: TGTGCCAGCAGCTTAGATCCTCAGGGGCCGCAGTTCTTC
clone_size: NA
d_call: NA
cdr3_length: 13
v_call: TRBV11-2
j_call: TRBJ2-1

cdr3_aa: CATSGQGSSTDTQYF
cdr3_nt: TGTGCCACCAGCGGACAGGGGTCATCGACAGATACGCAGTATTTT
clone_size: NA
d_call: TRBD1
cdr3_length: 15
v_call: TRBV15
j_call: TRBJ2-3

cdr3_aa: CASSLFLGEVDSPLHF
cdr3_nt: TGTGCCAGCAGCTTATTCCTAGGGGAGGTCGATTCACCCCTCCACTTT
clone_size: NA
d_call: NA
cdr3_length: 16
v_call: TRBV7-2
j_call: TRBJ1-6

cdr3_aa: CASSLAYGDGYTF
cdr3_nt: TGTGCCAGCAGCTTAGCTTACGGGGATGGCTACACCTTC
clone_size: NA
d_call: NA
cdr3_length: 13
v_call: TRBV7-6
j_call: TRBJ1-2

cdr3_aa: CASSRQTGSNQPQHF
cdr3_nt: TGTGCCAGCAGCCGGCAAACCGGGTCAAATCAGCCCCAGCATTTT
clone_size: few
d_call: NA
cdr3_length: 15
v_call: TRBV16
j_call: TRBJ1-5

cdr3_aa: CASSLGGDNSPLHF
cdr3_nt: TGTGCCAGCAGCTTAGGCGGGGATAATTCACCCCTCCACTTT
clone_size: NA
d_call: NA
cdr3_length: 14
v_call: TRBV7-2
j_call: TRBJ1-6

cdr3_aa: CASSPPGGEGNEQFF
cdr3_nt: TGCGCCAGCAGCCCTCCCGGGGGGGAAGGGAATGAGCAGTTCTTC
clone_size: once
d_call: TRBD2
cdr3_length: 15
v_call: TRBV5-1
j_call: TRBJ2-1

cdr3_aa: CASSLRRDNSPLHF
cdr3_nt: TGTGCCAGCAGCTTACGCAGGGATAATTCACCCCTCCACTTT
clone_size: NA
d_call: NA
cdr3_length: 14
v_call: TRBV7-3
j_call: TRBJ1-6

cdr3_aa: CASSRSGETQYF
cdr3_nt: TGTGCCAGCAGCCGCTCGGGGGAGACCCAGTACTTC
clone_size: NA
d_call: NA
cdr3_length: 12
v_call: TRBV4-2
j_call: TRBJ2-5

cdr3_aa: CASSPRGASLNYGYTF
cdr3_nt: TGTGCCAGCAGCCCCCGCGGGGCTTCCCTTAACTATGGCTACACCTTC
clone_size: NA
d_call: NA
cdr3_length: 16
v_call: TRBV11-2
j_call: TRBJ1-2

cdr3_aa: CSVGRGLGGHLTDTQYF
cdr3_nt: TGCAGCGTTGGTAGGGGCCTAGGGGGACACCTCACAGATACGCAGTATTTT
clone_size: few
d_call: NA
cdr3_length: 17
v_call: TRBV29-1
j_call: TRBJ2-3

cdr3_aa: CASSPSGSARYEQYF
cdr3_nt: TGTGCCAGCTCCCCCTCAGGTTCTGCGCGCTACGAGCAGTACTTC
clone_size: NA
d_call: NA
cdr3_length: 15
v_call: TRBV7-6
j_call: TRBJ2-7

cdr3_aa: CASSLMWGGTEAFF
cdr3_nt: TGTGCCAGCAGCCTCATGTGGGGAGGAACTGAAGCTTTCTTT
clone_size: once
d_call: NA
cdr3_length: 14
v_call: TRBV7-8
j_call: TRBJ1-1

cdr3_aa: CASTQGGELFF
cdr3_nt: TGTGCCAGCACCCAAGGCGGGGAATTGTTTTTT
clone_size: NA
d_call: NA
cdr3_length: 11
v_call: TRBV6-5
j_call: TRBJ2-2

cdr3_aa: CAISETGGSNQPQHF
cdr3_nt: TGTGCCATCAGTGAGACAGGGGGCAGCAATCAGCCCCAGCATTTT
clone_size: NA
d_call: TRBD1
cdr3_length: 15
v_call: TRBV10-3
j_call: TRBJ1-5

cdr3_aa: CASSGRSGIYNEQFF
cdr3_nt: TGTGCCAGCAGTGGCCGGAGCGGGATATACAATGAGCAGTTCTTC
clone_size: NA
d_call: TRBD2
cdr3_length: 15
v_call: TRBV2
j_call: TRBJ2-1

cdr3_aa: CASSWGMNTEAFF
cdr3_nt: TGTGCCAGCAGCTGGGGCATGAACACTGAAGCTTTCTTT
clone_size: NA
d_call: NA
cdr3_length: 13
v_call: TRBV27
j_call: TRBJ1-1

cdr3_aa: CASSYSRADTQYF
cdr3_nt: TGTGCCAGCAGTTACTCACGGGCAGATACGCAGTATTTT
clone_size: NA
d_call: NA
cdr3_length: 13
v_call: TRBV6-5
j_call: TRBJ2-3

cdr3_aa: CASSRGLPNTGELFF
cdr3_nt: TGTGCCAGCAGTCGGGGACTCCCGAACACCGGGGAGCTGTTTTTT
clone_size: NA
d_call: NA
cdr3_length: 15
v_call: TRBV28
j_call: TRBJ2-2

cdr3_aa: CASSLAGIDTGELFF
cdr3_nt: TGCGCCAGCAGCTTGGCCGGGATTGACACCGGGGAGCTGTTTTTT
clone_size: NA
d_call: NA
cdr3_length: 15
v_call: TRBV5-1
j_call: TRBJ2-2